The sequence of this T cell receptor beta chain was determined in a study of OX40 agonist ivuxolimab in advanced cancers. Overall study context: Participants, 82.7% male, averaged around 60 years of age, ranging from about 23 to 90. Whole-study results and caveats: Expanded clones were, on average, more numerous among CD8+ T cells than CD4+.

About this clone itself: Its antigen is still unknown.

The CDR3 length is 15 residues. V was shortened by 2 bases and J by 3 bases, with 12 bases between the two germline ends. Germline V gene data show CDR1 as SGDLS and CDR2 as YYNGEE. Sequencing used immunoSEQ multiplex PCR; TCRdb keeps in-frame clones, though not all of them. The sample records 20,000 to 25,000 clones, more than 80% being singletons. The sequencing here drew on CD4+ or CD8+ T cells sorted from blood, taken in a trial of the OX40 agonist ivuxolimab. The rearrangement joins TRBV9 to TRBJ2-1, with D hard to call. This TCR derives from an adult with an advanced solid tumor such as melanoma, head and neck, liver or kidney cancer. The CDR3 region has the DNA TGTGCCAGCAGCGTCCGTCGGGTTGACTACAATGAGCAGTTCTTC. This codes for CASSVRRVDYNEQFF.